The next 21 T cell receptor beta chains were all read from a single sample in a study of cytomegalovirus exposure and HLA in healthy donors. PCR primers comprised 60 Vbeta and 13 Jbeta primers. Repertoires were generated with immunoSEQ multiplex PCR, while TCRdb's copy carries only in-frame clones and drops some. Altogether over 110,000 clones are present, 65% to 80% being singletons, with the ten largest covering over 8.5%. The material sequenced was PBMCs. Every receptor here comes from a woman aged 45-65 years in good health and CMV-seropositive.

The V call is TRBV5-1, the J call TRBJ1-1; D perhaps matches TRBD1 (6 bases). From germline, CDR1 is SGHRS and CDR2 YFSETQ. The CDR3 is 16 residues long. V lost 7 bases to trimming and J lost 2 bases, with 21 bases between them. This CDR3 reads CASGSQGPGSNTEAFF. The CDR3 region has the DNA TGCGCCAGCGGGTCACAGGGACCTGGGTCTAACACTGAAGCTTTCTTT. Complete variable domain (other parts from reference TRBV5-1 and TRBJ1-1): KAGVTQTPRYLIKTRGQQVTLSCSPISGHRSVSWYQQTPGQGLQFLFEYFSETQRNKGNFPGRFSGRQFSNSRSEMNVSTLELGDSALYLCASGSQGPGSNTEAFFGQGTRLTVV.

The J gene is TRBJ2-3, the V gene TRBV9, with D unresolved. CDR3 length: 15 residues. Germline V gene lookup returns CDR1 SGDLS and CDR2 YYNGEE. Trimming took off 4 bases at V and 0 bases at J, with 12 bases between the two ends. CDR3: CASSPLPVSTDTQYF. CDR3 nucleotides: TGTGCCAGCAGCCCTCTCCCAGTGAGCACAGATACGCAGTATTTT. The whole variable domain, filled in from reference TRBV9 and TRBJ2-3, reads DSGVTQTPKHLITATGQRVTLRCSPRSGDLSVYWYQQSLDQGLQFLIQYYNGEERAKGNILERFSAQQFPDLHSELNLSSLELGDSALYFCASSPLPVSTDTQYFGPGTRLTVL.

This clone was seen just once. The chain carries TRBV9 and TRBJ2-7, with a possible D match to TRBD2 (5 bases). The length of the CDR3 is 16 residues. The V end lost 4 bases, the J end lost 0 bases, and 17 bases lay between the germline ends. CDR1 is SGDLS, CDR2 YYNGEE, per germline. CDR3 sequence (DNA): TGTGCCAGCAGCCCAGCGGCGAGGAGTAGCTCCTACGAGCAGTACTTC. This encodes CASSPAARSSSYEQYF.

The chain combines TRBV19 with TRBJ1-5; 8 positions match TRBD1. The length of the CDR3 is 15 residues. J was trimmed by 2 bases and V by 6 bases; bases with no gene match: 6. CDR1 is LNHDA and CDR2 is SQIVND in the germline V gene (reference sequence). CDR3 sequence (DNA): TGTGCCAGTAGCTCGGACAGGGACGGCAATCAGCCCCAGCATTTT. It codes for CASSSDRDGNQPQHF. The full variable domain, completed using reference TRBV19 and TRBJ1-5, is DGGITQSPKYLFRKEGQNVTLSCEQNLNHDAMYWYRQDPGQGLRLIYYSQIVNDFQKGDIAEGYSVSREKKESFPLTVTSAQKNPTAFYLCASSSDRDGNQPQHFGDGTRLSIL.

This clone showed up just a few times. The chain is built from TRBV7-2 and TRBJ1-5; D remains unclear. CDR3 length: 13 amino acids. Per germline, CDR1 SGHTA and CDR2 FQGNSA. With 4 bases removed from V and 1 base from J, the gap between germline ends came to 5 bases. The CDR3 nucleotides read TGTGCCAGCAGCTCCCAGAGCAATCAGCCCCAGCATTTT. This encodes CASSSQSNQPQHF.

The genes are TRBV4-3 and TRBJ1-4; D is perhaps TRBD1 (5 bases). V was clipped by 3 bases and J by 0 bases, with 14 bases between them. In germline, CDR1 is LGHNA, CDR2 YSLEER. The CDR3 extends over 17 amino acids. CDR3 sequence reads: CASSHVTAIATNEKLFF. As DNA, the CDR3 is TGCGCCAGCAGCCACGTGACAGCTATCGCAACTAATGAAAAACTGTTTTTT.

The chain is built from TRBV7-2 and TRBJ2-5, with 11 bases that match TRBD2. V trimming: 5 bases; J trimming: 1 base; junction bases outside the gene matches: 6. The CDR3 consists of 16 residues. Germline V CDR1 and CDR2: SGHTA, FQGNSA. CDR3 in amino acids: CASSVLAGGTQETQYF. The DNA for the CDR3 is TGTGCCAGCAGCGTCCTAGCGGGGGGCACCCAAGAGACCCAGTACTTC.

V usage is TRBV6-1 and J usage is TRBJ1-4; TRBD1 aligns across 7 bases. The CDR3 has 14 residues. Unmatched junction bases numbered 4, after V lost 4 bases and J lost 5 bases. From germline, CDR1 is MNHNS and CDR2 SASEGT. This CDR3 reads CASSVQGPNEKLFF. In nucleotides, the CDR3 is TGTGCCAGCAGTGTACAGGGGCCGAATGAAAAACTGTTTTTT.

The chain joins TRBV5-1 to TRBJ2-3, with D possibly being TRBD2 (5 bases). The CDR3 is 12 residues long. CDR1 and CDR2 (germline): SGHRS, YFSETQ. Trimming stripped 0 bases from V and 6 bases from J, with 5 bases between. The CDR3 region is CASSLERDTQYF. The DNA for the CDR3 is TGCGCCAGCAGCTTGGAGCGGGATACGCAGTATTTT.

The chain joins TRBV19 to TRBJ2-2, with a possible D match to TRBD1 (6 bases). The CDR3 is 14 residues long. The V end lost 3 bases, the J end lost 1 base, and 6 bases lay between the germline ends. Per germline, CDR1 LNHDA and CDR2 SQIVND (reference sequence). As DNA, the CDR3 is TGTGCCAGTAGTATGACAGGGAACACCGGGGAGCTGTTTTTT. Protein: CASSMTGNTGELFF.

V usage is TRBV7-6 and J usage is TRBJ1-6; D uncertain. The V and J ends lost 1 base and 0 bases respectively, with 10 bases between them. Germline lookup yields CDR1 SGHVS and CDR2 FNYEAQ. The CDR3 sequence is 17 residues long. The CDR3 region has the DNA TGTGCCAGCAGCTTAGACCGTTCGCGCTCCTATAATTCACCCCTCCACTTT. Its protein product is CASSLDRSRSYNSPLHF.

This clone has a single count. The chain combines TRBV4-1 with TRBJ2-5; 10 bases map to TRBD2. Per the germline V gene, CDR1 is MGHRA and CDR2 is YSYEKL. V lost 4 bases, J lost 1 base, and 6 bases stayed unmatched. This CDR3 has 16 residues. CDR3 in DNA: TGCGCCAGCAGCCGACAACTAGCGGGGTCCCAAGAGACCCAGTACTTC. It specifies CASSRQLAGSQETQYF.

The table lists this clone with a count of one. The V call is TRBV4-3, the J call TRBJ1-6; D call uncertain. This CDR3 region has 12 residues. Deletions cut 3 bases from V and 6 bases from J, with 3 bases between. Germline values: CDR1 LGHNA, CDR2 YSLEER. CDR3 DNA sequence: TGCGCCAGCAGCCAGGCTAATTCACCCCTCCACTTT. Protein: CASSQANSPLHF.

The chain carries TRBV11-2 and TRBJ1-2, with D perhaps TRBD1 (5 bases). CDR1 is SGHAT and CDR2 is FQNNGV in the germline V gene. Trimming cost V 6 bases and J 7 bases, with 18 bases left between them. There are 14 residues in the CDR3. The CDR3 region is CASRPALGGSGYTF. The CDR3 DNA sequence: TGTGCCAGCAGACCAGCGCTCGGGGGGTCTGGCTACACCTTC. The variable domain in full, completed from reference TRBV11-2 and TRBJ1-2, reads EAGVAQSPRYKIIEKRQSVAFWCNPISGHATLYWYQQILGQGPKLLIQFQNNGVVDDSQLPKDRFSAERLKGVDSTLKIQPAKLEDSAVYLCASRPALGGSGYTFGSGTRLTVV.

The rearrangement uses TRBV29-1 and TRBJ2-5; 8 nucleotides line up with TRBD2. CDR1 SQVTM and CDR2 ANQGSEA come from the germline V gene. The CDR3 contains 13 residues. Germline trimming cut 4 bases from V and 5 bases from J; bases unmatched to any gene: 6. The CDR3 sequence: CSVAGLGPETQYF. CDR3 coding DNA: TGCAGCGTTGCGGGACTAGGGCCCGAGACCCAGTACTTC.

The chain links TRBV5-6 to TRBJ2-7; weak D call: TRBD2 (5 bases). V lost 0 bases, J lost 5 bases, and 12 bases lay in between. Germline loops: CDR1 SGHDT, CDR2 YYEEEE. The CDR3 runs to 14 residues. The CDR3 nucleotides are TGTGCCAGCAGCTTGGTGGGAGCATTTAACGAGCAGTACTTC. Its protein product is CASSLVGAFNEQYF. The full variable domain, completed using reference TRBV5-6 and TRBJ2-7, is DAGVTQSPTHLIKTRGQQVTLRCSPKSGHDTVSWYQQALGQGPQFIFQYYEEEERQRGNFPDRFSGHQFPNYSSELNVNALLLGDSALYLCASSLVGAFNEQYFGPGTRLTVT.

The chain employs TRBV9 and TRBJ2-7; 7 bases fit TRBD1. Germline trimming cut 1 base from V and 4 bases from J; bases unmatched to any gene: 8. The CDR3 runs 15 residues. CDR1 and CDR2 from the germline V gene are SGDLS and YYNGEE. The CDR3 here is CASSVRDSSFYEQYF. The CDR3 nucleotides are TGTGCCAGCAGCGTACGGGACAGCTCGTTTTACGAGCAGTACTTC.

The V call is TRBV25-1, the J call TRBJ1-2, with TRBD1 matching 7 bases. V trimming: 4 bases; J trimming: 2 bases; junction bases outside the gene matches: 7. The CDR3 has 15 residues. Germline-derived CDR1 and CDR2 are MGHDK and SYGVNS. The CDR3, as DNA: TGTGCCAGCAGTGGAACAGGGGACACAAACTATGGCTACACCTTC. Its translation: CASSGTGDTNYGYTF.

J is TRBJ2-2 and V is TRBV7-2, with a tentative D call TRBD1 (6 bases). The length of the CDR3 is 15 residues. CDR1 is SGHTA, CDR2 FQGNSA, per germline. Trimming took off 4 bases at V and 1 base at J, with 10 bases between the two ends. CDR3 sequence reads: CASSSTGLNTGELFF. In DNA, the CDR3 is TGTGCCAGCAGCTCGACAGGCTTGAACACCGGGGAGCTGTTTTTT.

This clone was picked up many times. V and J are TRBV4-1 and TRBJ2-3; possible D gene TRBD1, 5 bases. The CDR3 extends over 13 amino acids. V gave up 1 base and J gave up 5 bases, with 7 bases separating them. Germline V gene data show CDR1 as MGHRA and CDR2 as YSYEKL. The CDR3 DNA follows: TGCGCCAGCAGCCAAGTAGGGGAAGATACGCAGTATTTT. Encoded protein: CASSQVGEDTQYF.

The chain employs TRBV7-3 and TRBJ1-1; D gene ambiguous. The CDR3 consists of 13 residues. Germline CDR1 and CDR2: SGHTA and FQGTGA. Trimming took 5 bases from V and 7 from J, leaving 14 bases between them. The CDR3 sequence: CASSPSELVEAFF. CDR3 sequence (DNA): TGTGCCAGCAGCCCCTCGGAGTTGGTTGAAGCTTTCTTT.